Each of the 23 T cell receptor beta chains below was sequenced from the same sample in a study of blood T cell repertoires in COVID-19. Measured with immunoSEQ multiplex PCR; TCRdb has only the in-frame clones, and not every one. Seen here are about 98,000 clones, around 90% observed once, and the top ten hold 2.5% to 3.5%. The sample was peripheral blood. All receptors come from a man in his forties or fifties with active or convalescent COVID-19.

Points on this clone: Additional DNA sequences in this sample encode the identical CDR3. This chain links TRBV11-3 with TRBJ2-3; 7 bases map to TRBD1. The CDR3 length is 13 residues. Trimming at V came to 1 base and at J to 6 bases, leaving 1 base not matched to a gene. CDR1 is SGHNT, CDR2 YENEEA, per germline. The CDR3 loop is CASSLGQGDTQYF. In nucleotides, the CDR3 is TGTGCCAGCAGCTTAGGACAGGGCGATACGCAGTATTTT.

The rearrangement uses TRBV6-2 or TRBV6-3 and TRBJ2-5; D is ambiguous. The length of the CDR3 is 12 residues. V lost 2 bases, J lost 3 bases, and 4 bases lay in between. Germline lookup yields CDR1 MNHEY and CDR2 SVGEGT. The CDR3 nucleotides read TGTGCCAGCAGTTACGGAGAAGAGACCCAGTACTTC. The encoded protein is CASSYGEETQYF.

This chain connects TRBV12-3 or TRBV12-4 to TRBJ2-7, with D possibly TRBD1 on 6 matching bases. This CDR3 spans 12 amino acids. The V and J ends lost 1 base and 7 bases respectively, with 8 bases between them. The CDR3, as DNA: TGTGCCAGCAGTTTAGGGGGGCAGGAGCAGTACTTC. Translated: CASSLGGQEQYF.

The CDR3: CASSGIGGVQPQHF. The CDR3 DNA follows: TGTGCCAGCAGTGGGATCGGGGGAGTTCAGCCCCAGCATTTT. This sequence joins TRBV2 and TRBJ1-5, with D perhaps matching TRBD1 (5 bases). This CDR3 has 14 amino acids. Germline V gives CDR1 SNHLY, CDR2 FYNNEI. Between the trimmed V and J ends, which lost 4 bases and 6 bases, there was a span of 13 bases.

The chain joins TRBV30 to TRBJ2-7; D is perhaps TRBD2 (5 bases). The CDR3 has 15 residues. Deletions cut 3 bases from V and 0 bases from J, with 15 bases between. The germline gives CDR1 GTSNPN, CDR2 SVGIG (reference sequence). DNA of the CDR3: TGTGCCTGGAGCCGAGAGAGGGTTATCTCCTACGAGCAGTACTTC. Translated, it gives CAWSRERVISYEQYF. The full variable domain, rest sourced from reference TRBV30 and TRBJ2-7, is SQTIHQWPATLVQPVGSPLSLECTVEGTSNPNLYWYRQAAGRGLQLLFYSVGIGQISSEVPQNLSASRPQDRQFILSSKKLLLSDSGFYLCAWSRERVISYEQYFGPGTRLTVT.

The chain employs TRBV5-1 and TRBJ1-4; 9 nucleotides align to TRBD1. The J segment lost 8 bases and the V segment lost 0 bases, leaving 5 bases of the junction unmatched. Germline CDR1 SGHRS, CDR2 YFSETQ. The length of the CDR3 is 15 residues. CDR3 nucleotide sequence: TGCGCCAGCAGCTTGGGAACAGGGGGCGGGGAAAAACTGTTTTTT. Translation: CASSLGTGGGEKLFF.

The chain joins TRBV19 to TRBJ2-3; TRBD2 aligns across 7 bases. V shed 3 bases and J 2 bases; nucleotides not matched to a gene: 5. The germline V gene has CDR1 LNHDA and CDR2 SQIVND (reference sequence). The CDR3 spans 15 residues. In nucleotides, the CDR3 is TGTGCCAGTAGTATCCCCGGGGGGTTCACAGATACGCAGTATTTT. It yields the protein CASSIPGGFTDTQYF.

Here the CDR3 reads CASSLGDRDRVYTF. As DNA, the CDR3 is TGTGCCAGCAGCTTAGGGGACCGGGACAGGGTCTACACCTTC. This chain connects TRBV11-2 to TRBJ1-2, with 9 bases matching TRBD1. CDR1 is SGHAT and CDR2 is FQNNGV in the germline V gene. Trimming removed 1 base from V and 10 bases from J; junction bases left unmatched: 7. This CDR3 region has 14 residues.

The V gene is TRBV28, the J gene TRBJ1-2; the D is unclear. The ends were cut back, 6 bases at V and 6 bases at J, with 8 bases in the middle. The length of the CDR3 is 11 residues. Germline-derived CDR1 and CDR2 are MDHEN and SYDVKM. In DNA form, the CDR3 reads TGTGCCAGCAGCCGCGAAGATGGCTACACCTTC. Its translation is CASSREDGYTF.

The genes are TRBV29-1 and TRBJ1-3; possible D gene TRBD1, 5 bases. The CDR3 consists of 14 residues. The germline V and J ends were trimmed by 4 bases and 0 bases, with 10 bases remaining between them. Per the germline V gene, CDR1 is SQVTM and CDR2 is ANQGSEA. CDR3 amino acids: CSVGTPSSGNTIYF. The DNA for the CDR3 is TGCAGCGTTGGGACACCGAGCTCTGGAAACACCATATATTTT. Combining the CDR3 with reference TRBV29-1 and TRBJ1-3 gives the whole variable domain SAVISQKPSRDICQRGTSLTIQCQVDSQVTMMFWYRQQPGQSLTLIATANQGSEATYESGFVIDKFPISRPNLTFSTLTVSNMSPEDSSIYLCSVGTPSSGNTIYFGEGSWLTVV.

The V call is TRBV28, the J call TRBJ1-4, with 8 bases fitting TRBD1. V trimming: 2 bases; J trimming: 7 bases; junction bases outside the gene matches: 6. Germline CDR1 reads MDHEN; CDR2 reads SYDVKM. This CDR3 has 15 amino acids. CDR3 protein: CASSLGGTGGEKLFF. The CDR3 DNA reads TGTGCCAGCAGTTTAGGTGGAACAGGGGGTGAAAAACTGTTTTTT. Together with reference TRBV28 and TRBJ1-4, the CDR3 gives the full variable domain: DVKVTQSSRYLVKRTGEKVFLECVQDMDHENMFWYRQDPGLGLRLIYFSYDVKMKEKGDIPEGYSVSREKKERFSLILESASTNQTSMYLCASSLGGTGGEKLFFGSGTQLSVL.

This rearrangement joins TRBV15 to TRBJ2-2; 7 positions agree with TRBD1. This CDR3 has 17 residues. Trimming cost V 0 bases and J 7 bases; bases outside gene matches: 11. The germline CDR1 and CDR2 sequences are LNHNV and YYDKDF (reference sequence). The CDR3 region has the DNA TGTGCCACCAGCAGAGATGGGCAGGGGGATATTAACGGGGAGCTGTTTTTT. Translation: CATSRDGQGDINGELFF.

The gene calls are TRBV6-6 and TRBJ2-3; a weak D match, TRBD2 (6 bases). The germline CDR1 and CDR2 sequences are MNHNY and SVGAGI (reference sequence). This CDR3 comprises 17 residues. V was clipped by 6 bases and J by 0 bases, with 19 bases between them. CDR3 loop: CASSRKNSGTSTDTQYF. CDR3 coding DNA: TGTGCCAGCAGCCGAAAGAATAGCGGAACTAGCACAGATACGCAGTATTTT.

The CDR3 protein is CASSLAEQVYGYTF. The CDR3 nucleotides read TGTGCCAGCAGCTTAGCCGAACAAGTCTATGGCTACACCTTC. The V and J genes are TRBV7-8 and TRBJ1-2; D is unclear. The germline V and J ends were trimmed by 0 bases and 4 bases, with 9 bases remaining between them. From germline, CDR1 is SGHVS and CDR2 FQNEAQ. The CDR3 runs to 14 residues.

The V and J genes are TRBV19 and TRBJ1-5; 8 positions agree with TRBD1. Germline CDR1 and CDR2: LNHDA and SQIVND (reference sequence). Germline trimming cut 7 bases from V and 1 base from J; bases unmatched to any gene: 6. The CDR3 extends over 15 amino acids. The CDR3 loop is CASTDGQGSNQPQHF. The DNA of the CDR3 is TGTGCCAGTACCGATGGACAGGGAAGCAATCAGCCCCAGCATTTT.

V usage is TRBV28 and J usage is TRBJ1-4; D is undetermined. Germline CDR1 and CDR2: MDHEN and SYDVKM. Trimming took off 5 bases at V and 8 bases at J, with 12 bases between the two ends. The CDR3 runs to 13 residues. CDR3 protein: CASSDNGSEKLFF. Here the CDR3 DNA reads TGTGCCAGCAGTGACAATGGCAGCGAAAAACTGTTTTTT.

The chain combines TRBV11-3 with TRBJ1-1, with TRBD1 matching over 7 bases. This CDR3 is 14 amino acids long. Germline V CDR1 and CDR2: SGHNT, YENEEA. The V segment lost 3 bases and the J segment 1 base; nucleotides outside the gene matches: 2. CDR3 residues: CASSLTGSNTEAFF. The CDR3 DNA is TGTGCCAGCAGCTTGACAGGGTCGAACACTGAAGCTTTCTTT. The full variable domain, with the rest looked up from reference TRBV11-3 and TRBJ1-1, is EAGVVQSPRYKIIEKKQPVAFWCNPISGHNTLYWYLQNLGQGPELLIRYENEEAVDDSQLPKDRFSAERLKGVDSTLKIQPAELGDSAVYLCASSLTGSNTEAFFGQGTRLTVV.

A few counts support this clone. CDR3 sequence: CARRRDSLYGYTF. Written as DNA, the CDR3 is TGTGCCAGAAGAAGGGACAGCCTCTATGGCTACACCTTC. The rearrangement joins TRBV6-5 to TRBJ1-2; 7 nucleotides line up with TRBD1. After removal of 9 bases from V and 4 bases from J, the junction contained 8 bases not matched to a gene. Germline assignment: CDR1 MNHEY and CDR2 SVGAGI. The CDR3 is made up of 13 amino acids.

The chain carries TRBV7-2 and TRBJ1-1; no reliable D call. The CDR3 length is 14 residues. CDR1 SGHTA and CDR2 FQGNSA come from the germline V gene. The V and J ends lost 5 bases and 1 base respectively, with 11 bases between them. The chain's CDR3 is CASSRHRQNTEAFF. CDR3 in DNA: TGTGCCAGCAGCCGCCATAGACAGAACACTGAAGCTTTCTTT. Together with reference TRBV7-2 and TRBJ1-1, the CDR3 gives the full variable domain: GAGVSQSPSNKVTEKGKDVELRCDPISGHTALYWYRQSLGQGLEFLIYFQGNSAPDKSGLPSDRFSAERTGGSVSTLTIQRTQQEDSAVYLCASSRHRQNTEAFFGQGTRLTVV.

This clone was seen more than once but under ten times. J is TRBJ1-5 and V is TRBV7-2; tentatively, D is TRBD1 (5 bases). V lost 5 bases, J lost 0 bases, and 8 bases lay in between. The germline CDR1 and CDR2 sequences are SGHTA and FQGNSA. The CDR3 is 14 residues long. For the CDR3, the DNA is TGTGCCAGCAGCGCAGGGTTTAGCAATCAGCCCCAGCATTTT. Translated, it gives CASSAGFSNQPQHF.

This clone was picked up a small number of times. The V call is TRBV7-2, the J call TRBJ2-7; D not resolved. Trimming removed 5 bases from V and 3 bases from J, with 11 bases in between. The CDR3 contains 13 residues. The germline V gene has CDR1 SGHTA and CDR2 FQGNSA. The CDR3 bases are TGTGCCAGCAGCCGAAACCCAGGCTACGAGCAGTACGTC. Protein product: CASSRNPGYEQYV.

The sample holds one count of this clone. This chain connects TRBV3-1 (or the pseudogene TRBV3-2) to TRBJ2-1; 11 bases fit TRBD2. The CDR3 runs to 17 residues. After removal of 0 bases from V and 7 bases from J, the junction contained 8 bases not matched to a gene. Germline CDR1 LGHDT, CDR2 YNNKEL (reference sequence). This CDR3 reads CASSQELAGGPGNEQFF. The CDR3 DNA reads as TGTGCCAGCAGCCAAGAGCTAGCGGGGGGCCCAGGGAATGAGCAGTTCTTC.

The chain couples TRBV11-3 to TRBJ2-7, with 11 bases fitting TRBD1. Germline V gene lookup returns CDR1 SGHNT and CDR2 YENEEA. CDR3 length: 13 residues. The ends lost 3 bases at V and 7 bases at J; junction bases unmatched: 2. Here the CDR3 reads CASSLDRGHEQYF. DNA of the CDR3: TGTGCCAGCAGCTTGGACAGGGGGCATGAGCAGTACTTC.